Presented here are 19 T cell receptor beta chains from one specimen sequenced in a study of T-cell memory formation after mild COVID-19. TCRdb fed the 5' RACE reads into MiXCR, producing one record per CDR3 protein. The table records 360,000 or so distinct CDR3 sequences, around 30% of them present only once. Sequenced sample: PBMCs or a T cell subset sorted from them (not recorded which). The receptors were gathered from an adult woman who had mild COVID-19 (a few samples of this study predate the infection). Cell type and time point are not known.

The genes are TRBV5-1 and TRBJ2-5; D is possibly TRBD2 (5 bases). The CDR3 contains 15 residues. Trimming cost V 2 bases and J 0 bases, with 11 bases left between them. CDR1 and CDR2 (germline): SGHRS, YFSETQ. The CDR3 spells CASSLAVGYQETQYF. The CDR3 DNA sequence: TGCGCCAGCAGCTTAGCGGTAGGGTACCAAGAGACCCAGTACTTC.

The CDR3 region is CASSFRAQGYTF. DNA for the CDR3: TGTGCCAGCAGTTTCAGGGCTCAGGGCTACACCTTC. The rearrangement links TRBV12-3 or TRBV12-4 to TRBJ1-2; the D gene is possibly TRBD1 (5 bases). CDR3 length: 12 amino acids. Trimming pared 3 bases from V and 8 bases from J, leaving 10 bases between.

The chain joins TRBV15 to TRBJ1-5, with D tentatively TRBD1 (5 bases). The V end was cut by 5 bases, the J end by 6 bases, with 11 bases between. Per the germline V gene, CDR1 is LNHNV and CDR2 is YYDKDF (reference sequence). The CDR3 covers 13 residues. CDR3 in DNA: TGTGCCACCAGCCCCTCGAGGGGTCAGCCCCAGCATTTT. Amino acid sequence: CATSPSRGQPQHF.

This chain joins TRBV7-3 and TRBJ1-1, with D perhaps matching TRBD1 (5 bases). Germline V gene lookup returns CDR1 SGHTA and CDR2 FQGTGA. The CDR3 loop spans 12 amino acids. Trimming stripped 5 bases from V and 11 bases from J, with 15 bases between. The CDR3 region is CASSEDGASAFF. The DNA for the CDR3 is TGTGCCAGCAGCGAAGATGGGGCAAGCGCTTTCTTT.

The sample holds a few counts of this clonotype. The chain carries TRBV11-1 and TRBJ2-1, with 10 bases fitting TRBD1. The CDR3 is 15 amino acids. CDR1 and CDR2 from the germline V gene are SGHAT and FQDESV (reference sequence). Germline trimming cut 6 bases from V and 6 bases from J; bases unmatched to any gene: 8. The CDR3 bases are TGTGCCAGCAGTTCGGGACAGGGGTATCGCAATGAGCAGTTCTTC. It is translated as CASSSGQGYRNEQFF.

The chain couples TRBV7-9 to TRBJ1-1; 11 bases agree with TRBD1. This CDR3 is 14 amino acids long. Unmatched junction bases numbered 9, after V lost 7 bases and J lost 8 bases. Germline CDR1 reads SEHNR; CDR2 reads FQNEAQ (reference sequence). The CDR3 DNA sequence: TGTGCCAGCAACCATCTGGACAGGGGGCCGGAAGCTTTCTTT. As protein: CASNHLDRGPEAFF.

The CDR3 protein is CSAILYNQGVRLPSTDTQYF. In DNA, the CDR3 is TGCAGTGCTATCCTATACAACCAGGGTGTTCGGCTCCCTAGCACAGATACGCAGTATTTT. This sequence joins TRBV20-1 and TRBJ2-3; perhaps TRBD1 as D (5 bases). The germline V gene has CDR1 DFQATT and CDR2 SNEGSKA (reference sequence). The CDR3 contains 20 residues. Trimming pared 4 bases from V and 0 bases from J, leaving 29 bases between.

The rearrangement uses TRBV12-3 or TRBV12-4 and TRBJ1-5, with a possible D match to TRBD1 (6 bases). Trimming shortened V by 6 bases and J by 6 bases, and 15 bases separated the two germline ends. This CDR3 region has 14 residues. The CDR3 sequence: CASSPRGLGQPQHF. The CDR3, as DNA: TGTGCCAGCAGCCCACGGGGGCTGGGTCAGCCCCAGCATTTT.

The chain is built from TRBV7-6 and TRBJ2-3; the match to TRBD2 covers 10 bases. The CDR3 runs to 16 residues. Germline V gives CDR1 SGHVS, CDR2 FNYEAQ. Trimming took 5 bases from V and 6 from J; bases not matched to a gene: 11. DNA for the CDR3: TGTGCCAGCAGCCCGAGGACTAGCGGCGGTCCGGATACGCAGTATTTT. It encodes CASSPRTSGGPDTQYF. The entire variable domain, with the rest obtained from reference TRBV7-6 and TRBJ2-3, is as follows: GAGVSQSPRYKVTKRGQDVALRCDPISGHVSLYWYRQALGQGPEFLTYFNYEAQQDKSGLPNDRFSAERPEGSISTLTIQRTEQRDSAMYRCASSPRTSGGPDTQYFGPGTRLTVL.

The table lists this clonotype with a few counts. This sequence joins TRBV14 and TRBJ2-7; TRBD1 might be the D (6 bases). V was trimmed by 2 bases and J by 1 base, leaving 9 bases between them. Germline lookup yields CDR1 SGHDN and CDR2 FVKESK. The CDR3 is 14 residues long. The CDR3, as DNA: TGTGCCAGCAGCCAAAGGACAGTTTCCTACGAGCAGTACTTC. Translation: CASSQRTVSYEQYF.

This chain connects TRBV4-2 to TRBJ2-7, with no clear D. The V end was cut by 1 base, the J end by 7 bases, with 20 bases between. CDR1 LGHNA and CDR2 YNFKEQ come from the germline V gene. The CDR3 sequence is 16 residues long. The DNA of the CDR3 is TGTGCCAGCAGCCAAGGGGTGGCGGAGAGTACCTGGGAGCAGTACTTC. Its translation: CASSQGVAESTWEQYF.

The gene calls are TRBV12-3 or TRBV12-4 and TRBJ2-5; D gene unclear. The CDR3 contains 14 residues. V lost 1 base and J lost 5, with 11 bases in between. DNA of the CDR3: TGTGCCAGCAGTTTAGGGGTTACTGCGGAGACCCAGTACTTC. It yields the protein CASSLGVTAETQYF.

The J gene is TRBJ1-2, the V gene TRBV2; a weak D match, TRBD1 (5 bases). Germline-derived CDR1 and CDR2 are SNHLY and FYNNEI. V was trimmed by 2 bases and J by 6 bases, leaving 13 bases between them. The CDR3 is 14 residues long. CDR3 sequence reads: CASSEHQGRDGYTF. The DNA of the CDR3 is TGTGCCAGCAGTGAACATCAGGGCCGGGATGGCTACACCTTC.

Details on this clonotype: At one boundary the junction diverges from the germline segment, which might be a read error. This sequence joins TRBV5-1 and TRBJ2-7; tentatively, D is TRBD1 (7 bases). The CDR3 is 14 residues long. Germline V lookup: CDR1 SGHRS, CDR2 YFSETQ. CDR3 nucleotide sequence: TGCGCCACCAGCCGTGATCGACAGGGAGGTGAGCAGTACTTC. Amino acids: CATSRDRQGGEQYF.

This clonotype was counted only a few times. The chain employs TRBV7-9 and TRBJ1-2, with unresolved D. Looked up from germline, CDR1 is SEHNR and CDR2 is FQNEAQ (reference sequence). V lost 6 bases, J lost 3 bases, and 11 bases lay in between. The CDR3 runs to 13 residues. The CDR3 sequence is CASSSSGDYGYTF. CDR3 nucleotide sequence: TGTGCCAGCAGTTCCTCAGGAGACTATGGCTACACCTTC.

V usage is TRBV11-1 and J usage is TRBJ2-1, with TRBD1 matching 8 bases. With V trimmed by 5 bases and J by 8 bases, 8 bases remained unmatched. The V gene's germline CDR1 is SGHAT and CDR2 FQDESV (reference sequence). The CDR3 extends over 14 amino acids. The CDR3 DNA sequence: TGTGCCAGCAGCCGGACAGGGCGTAGCGATGAGCAGTTCTTC. Protein product: CASSRTGRSDEQFF.

The rearrangement joins TRBV24-1 to TRBJ2-3; D is perhaps TRBD1 (6 bases). Germline V CDR1 and CDR2: KGHDR, SFDVKD. V was clipped by 4 bases and J by 1 base, with 20 bases between them. This CDR3 spans 18 amino acids. The CDR3 protein is CATSDPTWGREGTDTQYF. CDR3 nucleotide sequence: TGTGCCACCAGTGACCCCACCTGGGGGCGCGAAGGCACAGATACGCAGTATTTT.

The J gene is TRBJ2-2, the V gene TRBV5-1; 8 bases align to TRBD1. Germline V gene data show CDR1 as SGHRS and CDR2 as YFSETQ. Trimming removed 1 base from V and 6 bases from J; junction bases left unmatched: 2. This CDR3 spans 14 amino acids. CDR3 sequence reads: CASSLIQGAGELFF. The CDR3 DNA reads TGCGCCAGCAGCTTGATACAGGGGGCCGGGGAGCTGTTTTTT.

Here the CDR3 DNA reads TGTGCCAGCAGATTTACAGAGGCCTACAATGAGCAGTTCTTC. This codes for CASRFTEAYNEQFF. The V and J genes are TRBV6-2 or TRBV6-3 and TRBJ2-1; no definite D call. V was cut by 6 bases and J by 2 bases, with 11 bases left in between. The CDR3 contains 14 residues. Germline V lookup: CDR1 MNHEY, CDR2 SVGEGT.